A single sample is the source of the 16 T cell receptor beta chains below, sequenced in a study of regulatory T cells in long-lasting Graves disease. Arm-PCR of CDR3 regions and iRepertoire HTBI primers were used to build TCR beta libraries. One entry per CDR3 protein results from TCRdb running MiXCR on the multiplex PCR reads. The sample lists 400,000 to 500,000 distinct CDR3 sequences; 12% to 15% were seen once. Specified time point: newly diagnosed GD, antithyroid drugs for less than 3 months. TCR sequences were obtained from RNA taken from PBMCs. This sample also belongs to another study, concerning T cells in Graves' hyperthyroidism and ophthalmopathy.

Sequencing used peripheral blood mononuclear cells (PBMCs), obtained at new diagnosis, from a patient treated with antithyroid drugs. The source of these receptors is a woman aged 45-65 years with Graves disease.

Comment on this clonotype: A much bigger clone sits one base away, suggesting this may be a read error. The chain couples TRBV28 to TRBJ1-5; possibly TRBD1 for D (5 bases). V lost 6 bases and J lost 9, with 21 bases in between. Germline lookup yields CDR1 MDHEN and CDR2 SYDVKM. The CDR3 is 15 residues long. The CDR3: CASSWDPLVHRPQHF. As DNA, the CDR3 is TGTGCCAGCAGCTGGGACCCTCTGGTCCATCGGCCCCAGCATTTT. Complete variable domain (other parts from reference TRBV28 and TRBJ1-5): DVKVTQSSRYLVKRTGEKVFLECVQDMDHENMFWYRQDPGLGLRLIYFSYDVKMKEKGDIPEGYSVSREKKERFSLILESASTNQTSMYLCASSWDPLVHRPQHFGDGTRLSIL.

This clonotype was seen ten or more times. V and J are TRBV2 and TRBJ2-3; 9 bases match TRBD1. The CDR3 has 14 residues. J was trimmed by 4 bases and V by 6 bases; bases with no gene match: 5. Germline loops: CDR1 SNHLY, CDR2 FYNNEI. The CDR3 DNA follows: TGTGCCAGCAGCCGGGACAGGGAGGCAGATACGCAGTATTTT. Its translation: CASSRDREADTQYF.

The sample holds many counts of this clonotype. The chain joins TRBV28 to TRBJ2-2, with D unclear. Deletions cut 4 bases from V and 2 bases from J, with 17 bases between. The V gene's germline CDR1 is MDHEN and CDR2 SYDVKM. The CDR3 contains 17 residues. The CDR3 region is CASSSWGLPQNTGELFF. In DNA, the CDR3 is TGTGCCAGCAGTTCATGGGGTTTACCGCAAAACACCGGGGAGCTGTTTTTT.

V and J are TRBV29-1 and TRBJ2-1; 7 nucleotides line up with TRBD2. CDR3 length equals 16 residues. Germline-derived CDR1 and CDR2 are SQVTM and ANQGSEA. The CDR3 sequence: CSSPNLGGSSYNEQFF. The DNA for the CDR3 is TGCAGTTCCCCAAACCTCGGCGGGAGCTCCTACAATGAGCAGTTCTTC.

Many counts were recorded for this clonotype. The rearrangement uses TRBV6-2 or TRBV6-3 and TRBJ2-1; 10 bases align to TRBD1. Germline CDR1 MNHEY, CDR2 SVGEGT. The CDR3 contains 13 residues. V shed 8 bases and J 8 bases; nucleotides not matched to a gene: 6. The CDR3 sequence is CASGDRGKDEQFF. The CDR3 DNA follows: TGTGCCAGCGGGGACAGGGGTAAGGATGAGCAGTTCTTC.

A few counts support this clonotype. This chain uses TRBV6-1 with TRBJ2-1; 9 positions agree with TRBD2. The CDR3 is 15 amino acids. Germline V lookup: CDR1 MNHNS, CDR2 SASEGT. The V segment lost 2 bases and the J segment 6 bases; nucleotides outside the gene matches: 5. CDR3 nucleotides: TGTGCCAGCAGTGAAACTAGCGGGTCGACCAATGAGCAGTTCTTC. This codes for CASSETSGSTNEQFF.

This clonotype was recorded many times. The chain uses TRBV5-1 and TRBJ2-1; unclear D gene. The CDR3 has 13 amino acids. Trimming took 3 bases from V and 7 from J, leaving 11 bases between them. From germline, CDR1 is SGHRS and CDR2 YFSETQ. The CDR3 DNA reads TGCGCCAGCAGCTGGCCCCTAGGTAATGAGCAGTTCTTC. Its protein product is CASSWPLGNEQFF.

This clonotype turned up a few times. The rearrangement uses TRBV4-1 and TRBJ2-1, with 7 bases that match TRBD2. The V segment lost 1 base and the J segment 2 bases; nucleotides outside the gene matches: 8. Germline V gene lookup returns CDR1 MGHRA and CDR2 YSYEKL. The CDR3 is 17 residues long. CDR3 region: CASSQGAGVVTYNEQFF. CDR3 nucleotides: TGCGCCAGCAGCCAAGGGGCGGGAGTAGTAACCTACAATGAGCAGTTCTTC.

The V and J genes are TRBV7-9 and TRBJ1-5; the D gene is possibly TRBD1 (6 bases). The germline gives CDR1 SEHNR, CDR2 FQNEAQ (reference sequence). The CDR3 has 17 residues. The germline V and J ends were trimmed by 1 base and 1 base, with 14 bases remaining between them. CDR3 sequence (DNA): TGTGCCAGCAGCTTAGATTACCAGGGGATCAGCAATCAGCCCCAGCATTTT. Translation: CASSLDYQGISNQPQHF. The full variable domain, its missing parts supplied by reference TRBV7-9 and TRBJ1-5, is DTGVSQNPRHKITKRGQNVTFRCDPISEHNRLYWYRQTLGQGPEFLTYFQNEAQLEKSRLLSDRFSAERPKGSFSTLEIQRTEQGDSAMYLCASSLDYQGISNQPQHFGDGTRLSIL.

The chain links TRBV29-1 to TRBJ1-2; D is undetermined. Germline V gene sequence: CDR1 SQVTM, CDR2 ANQGSEA. Trimming left V 2 bases short and J 5 bases short, with 15 bases between. The CDR3 sequence is 14 residues long. This CDR3 reads CSVETPEPTYGYTF. CDR3 coding DNA: TGCAGCGTTGAAACTCCCGAACCGACTTATGGCTACACCTTC. Together with reference TRBV29-1 and TRBJ1-2, the CDR3 gives the full variable domain: SAVISQKPSRDICQRGTSLTIQCQVDSQVTMMFWYRQQPGQSLTLIATANQGSEATYESGFVIDKFPISRPNLTFSTLTVSNMSPEDSSIYLCSVETPEPTYGYTFGSGTRLTVV.

The table lists this clonotype with many counts. The gene calls are TRBV7-2 and TRBJ2-1; 8 bases fit TRBD2. This CDR3 is 15 amino acids long. V shed 6 bases, J shed 4 bases, and the junction held 8 bases outside the gene matches. Looked up from germline, CDR1 is SGHTA and CDR2 is FQGNSA. The CDR3 here is CASSISGSWYNEQFF. The CDR3 region has the DNA TGTGCCAGCAGTATCAGCGGGAGTTGGTACAATGAGCAGTTCTTC.

This sequence joins TRBV4-1 and TRBJ1-6, with 10 bases lining up with TRBD1. There are 20 residues in the CDR3. Trimming at V came to 5 bases and at J to 0 bases, leaving 13 bases not matched to a gene. Germline V lookup: CDR1 MGHRA, CDR2 YSYEKL. The chain's CDR3 is CASSTLPGQGLPSYNSPLHF. CDR3 DNA: TGCGCCAGCAGCACTCTTCCGGGACAGGGGCTCCCCTCCTATAATTCACCCCTCCACTTT.

As DNA, the CDR3 is TGTGCCAGCAGCCGAAGCCGGGGGCGGGCAGATACGCAGTATTTT. It yields the protein CASSRSRGRADTQYF. The V and J genes are TRBV5-8 and TRBJ2-3; D could derive from TRBD1 or TRBD2 (6 bases each). Trimming left V 4 bases short and J 4 bases short, with 16 bases between. CDR3 size: 15 residues. Germline V lookup: CDR1 SGHTS, CDR2 YDEGEE.

This clonotype has just one count. One base separates it from a far larger clone, so it is likely a read error. The rearrangement joins TRBV11-2 to TRBJ2-3; the D is unclear. The CDR3 length is 13 residues. The germline gives CDR1 SGHAT, CDR2 FQNNGV. The CDR3 sequence is CASSLHLTDAQYF. As DNA, the CDR3 is TGTGCCAGCAGCTTACATCTCACAGATGCGCAGTATTTT. Combining the CDR3 with reference TRBV11-2 and TRBJ2-3 gives the whole variable domain EAGVAQSPRYKIIEKRQSVAFWCNPISGHATLYWYQQILGQGPKLLIQFQNNGVVDDSQLPKDRFSAERLKGVDSTLKIQPAKLEDSAVYLCASSLHLTDAQYFGPGTRLTVL.

This clonotype was seen a handful of times. The CDR3 loop is CASSFGRGQGGAGANVLTF. The CDR3 DNA reads TGTGCCAGCAGCTTCGGCCGAGGACAGGGGGGCGCTGGGGCCAACGTCCTGACTTTC. The chain is built from TRBV5-5 and TRBJ2-6, with 10 bases fitting TRBD1. The CDR3 loop spans 19 amino acids. Per germline, CDR1 SGHKS and CDR2 YYEKEE (reference sequence). Trimming at V came to 2 bases and at J to 2 bases, leaving 10 bases not matched to a gene.

Written as DNA, the CDR3 is TGTGCCAGCAGCGGAACGGACAGGATTAATGAAAAACTGTTTTTT. It yields the protein CASSGTDRINEKLFF. The V call is TRBV5-6, the J call TRBJ1-4; the match to TRBD1 covers 7 bases. The CDR3 extends over 15 amino acids. The V gene's germline CDR1 is SGHDT and CDR2 YYEEEE. Trimming at V came to 4 bases and at J to 4 bases, leaving 7 bases not matched to a gene.